This T cell receptor (beta chain) was documented in a study of OX40 agonist ivuxolimab in advanced cancers. Study summary: Hepatocellular carcinoma, melanoma, renal cell or head and neck cancer affected the dose-escalation patients. A partial response was reached by three patients: one with hepatocellular carcinoma and two with cutaneous melanoma.

Trimming stripped 1 base from V and 7 bases from J, with 4 bases between. Germline values: CDR1 SSHAT, CDR2 FNYEAQ (reference sequence). This CDR3 has 12 residues. Some clones are missing from TCRdb's copy, which holds only in-frame ones; the method was immunoSEQ multiplex PCR. The sample has 50,000 to 85,000 clones, less than 90% seen once. This receptor was obtained from an adult with an advanced solid tumor such as melanoma, head and neck, liver or kidney cancer. The chain carries TRBV7-7 and TRBJ2-2; D unresolved. The sample was CD4+ or CD8+ T cells sorted from blood, taken in a trial of the OX40 agonist ivuxolimab. This CDR3 is CASSLGSGELFF. In nucleotides, the CDR3 is TGTGCCAGCAGCTTAGGGAGCGGGGAGCTGTTTTTT.